This T cell receptor (beta chain) derives from a study of persistence of HIV-infected CD4 T cells. The overall study: Isolated cells were CMV- and HIV-1 Gag-responding CD4+ T cells.

The immunoSEQ assay was version 4, run in survey mode. TCRdb's table, derived via immunoSEQ multiplex PCR, lists solely in-frame clones and lacks some. Of around 48,000 clones listed, around 80% are singletons. CDR1 SNHLY and CDR2 FYNNEI come from the germline V gene. V was shortened by 6 bases and J by 2 bases, with 4 bases between the two germline ends. The CDR3 totals 12 residues. Stimulation used around 10 ug/mL lysate from CMV-infected fibroblasts. Memory cells lacking CD40L and CD69 with high CD45RO were sorted. Donors had undetectable plasma HIV-1 RNA, under 50 copies/mL, for 4+ years. Points on this clone: The target antigen is unknown.

The TCR originated in an adult man with HIV who was CMV-seropositive. The sample here was CD4+ T cells sorted from PBMCs after approximately 20-hour stimulation, taken from a patient who received antiretroviral therapy. The chain carries TRBV2 and TRBJ2-2; D remains unclear. The CDR3 sequence is CASRSNTGELFF. Here the CDR3 DNA reads TGTGCCAGCAGGAGTAACACCGGGGAGCTGTTTTTT.